The rows below give T cell receptor beta chains drawn from one sample of a study of cytomegalovirus exposure and HLA in healthy donors. Assay used: immunoSEQ multiplex PCR; TCRdb lists only in-frame clones, some missing. This sample has over 65,000 clones, with around 77% found just once. Sequencing used PBMCs. The origin of the receptors is a man aged 45 to 65 in good health and CMV-seronegative. The CDR3 runs from the conserved cysteine through the conserved F or W. A D gene is named only where the DNA matches it firmly. Not every row has a clone size; where given, it reads once, few, many or a size class.

j_call | v_call | clone_size | d_call | cdr3_nt | cdr3_aa
TRBJ1-6 | TRBV15 | . | . | TGTGCCACCAGCAGAGACAGGTGGAATTCACCCCTCCACTTT | CATSRDRWNSPLHF
TRBJ1-1 | TRBV18 | . | . | TGTGCCAGCTCCAAGCTAGGGGCGAACACTGAAGCTTTCTTT | CASSKLGANTEAFF
TRBJ2-4 | TRBV2 | few | TRBD2 | TGTGCCGTTCAGGTACAGCGGGGCAAAAACATTCAGTACTTC | CAVQVQRGKNIQYF
TRBJ2-3 | TRBV5-6 | . | TRBD2 | TGTGCCAGCAGCCTTAGCGGGGGGTTAGATACGCAGTATTTT | CASSLSGGLDTQYF
TRBJ2-3 | TRBV27 | once | . | TGTGCCAGCAGTTTGTCTGGCACAGATACGCAGTATTTT | CASSLSGTDTQYF
TRBJ1-1 | TRBV15 | . | . | TGTGCCACCAGCAGTAGGGAGGGAGGAACTGAAGCTTTCTTT | CATSSREGGTEAFF
TRBJ2-7 | TRBV5-4 | . | TRBD2 | TGTGCCAGCAGCCAGGGACTAGCTAACGAGCAGTACTTC | CASSQGLANEQYF
TRBJ2-3 | TRBV5-4 | . | TRBD1 | TGTGCCAGCAGCTCCCCGGGACAGGGTTTTAGCACAGATACGCAGTATTTT | CASSSPGQGFSTDTQYF
TRBJ2-6 | TRBV4-1 | . | . | TGCGCCAGCAGCCAAGGGACAGACTCTGGGGCCAACGTCCTGACTTTC | CASSQGTDSGANVLTF
TRBJ1-6 | TRBV19 | . | . | TGTGCCAGTAGTATAGACGGAGGACGCTCGTCCCTCCACTTT | CASSIDGGRSSLHF
TRBJ2-1 | TRBV4-2 | . | . | TGTGCCAGCAGCCAAGGGGGTGGGGGGGCGTTGAATGAGCAGTTCTTC | CASSQGGGGALNEQFF
TRBJ2-7 | TRBV5-1 | once | . | TGCGCCAGCAGCCCTGATGGGACACCAGTCTACGAGCAGTACTTC | CASSPDGTPVYEQYF
TRBJ2-7 | TRBV19 | . | . | TGTGCCAGTAGTATGTGGCAGGGTGACGAGCAGTACTTC | CASSMWQGDEQYF
TRBJ1-2 | TRBV5-1 | . | TRBD1 | TGCGCCAGCAGCGTGGGACAGCTGAGCTATGGCTACACCTTC | CASSVGQLSYGYTF
TRBJ2-2 | TRBV9 | . | TRBD1 | TGTGCCAGCAGCGATCGACAGGGATTCCTTACCGGGGAGCTGTTTTTT | CASSDRQGFLTGELFF
TRBJ2-1 | TRBV7-9 | . | . | TGTGCCAGCAGCTTGACAGGTTCCAATGAGCAGTTCTTC | CASSLTGSNEQFF
TRBJ1-3 | TRBV7-2 | . | . | TGTGCCAGCAGCTTAGCGCCGGGGAACACCATATATTTT | CASSLAPGNTIYF
TRBJ2-5 | TRBV30 | . | . | TGTGCCTGGAGTGTACCTGGTCCTACGGGGACCCAGTACTTC | CAWSVPGPTGTQYF
TRBJ2-3 | TRBV12-5 | . | . | TGTGCTAGTGGTTTGCTCTTACGGAACGAGGGGCAGTATTTT | CASGLLLRNEGQYF
TRBJ1-5 | TRBV4-1 | few | . | TGCGCCAGCAGCCAATTTAGTGCGGGGTCCAATCAGCCCCAGCATTTT | CASSQFSAGSNQPQHF
TRBJ2-1 | TRBV29-1 | . | TRBD2 | TGCAGCGCACGACTAGCGGGGGCGACGCGGGAGCAGTTCTTC | CSARLAGATREQFF
TRBJ1-5 | TRBV27 | . | . | TGTGCCAGCAGCCCCGGGACACCCATCCGGCCCCAGCATTTT | CASSPGTPIRPQHF
TRBJ2-2 | TRBV5-6 | . | TRBD2 | TGTGCCAGCAGCCCGGAACTAGCGGGGGGCCAGATCACCGGGGAGCTGTTTTTT | CASSPELAGGQITGELFF
TRBJ2-1 | TRBV30 | . | . | TGTGCCTGGAGCCCCCTAGATTTCGATGAGCAGTTCTTC | CAWSPLDFDEQFF
TRBJ2-5 | TRBV28 | . | . | TGTGCCAGCAGAACCGATGGGTCAAACTCCGGGAAGTCGTGGGAGACCCAGTACTTC | CASRTDGSNSGKSWETQYF
TRBJ2-7 | TRBV7-8 | . | TRBD1 | TGTGCCAGCAGCTTAGGGACAGGGGGCGTCGAGCAGTACTTC | CASSLGTGGVEQYF
TRBJ1-6 | TRBV6-5 | . | . | TGTGCCAGCAGTTATCGGGGGGAGTCACCCCTCCACTTT | CASSYRGESPLHF
TRBJ1-5 | TRBV19 | few | . | TGTGCCAGTAGGCCGGGTGAGGGTGGTCAGCCCCAGCATTTT | CASRPGEGGQPQHF
TRBJ1-6 | TRBV6-5 | . | . | TGTGCCAGCAGTTATTCGAATTCACCCCTCCACTTT | CASSYSNSPLHF
TRBJ2-5 | TRBV5-5 | . | TRBD2 | TGTGCCAGCAGCCCACTAGCGGGGGTCCAAGAGACCCAGTACTTC | CASSPLAGVQETQYF
TRBJ2-5 | TRBV4-1 | . | . | TGCGCCAGCAGCCAAGATTCCGAGGAGACCCAGTACTTC | CASSQDSEETQYF
TRBJ2-1 | TRBV4-3 | . | . | TGCGCCAGCAGCCAAGATCGGGGCGGGGCGACCTACAATGAGCAGTTCTTC | CASSQDRGGATYNEQFF
TRBJ1-4 | TRBV6-1 | few | . | TGTGCCAGCAGTGAAGGGCAGGGAACTCACGAAAAACTGTTTTTT | CASSEGQGTHEKLFF
TRBJ2-5 | TRBV4-1 | few | TRBD2 | TGCGCCAGCAGCCGCGGACTAGCGGGGGGACAAGAGACCCAGTACTTC | CASSRGLAGGQETQYF
TRBJ2-2 | TRBV7-2 | . | . | TGTGCCAGCAGCTTAACTGCCTCCCTAGCCTCCCTCGGGGAGCTGTTTTTT | CASSLTASLASLGELFF
TRBJ1-4 | TRBV27 | . | . | TGTGCCAGCAGTTTGGGCAGATCTAATGAAAAACTGTTTTTT | CASSLGRSNEKLFF
TRBJ2-3 | TRBV12-5 | . | TRBD1 | TGTGCTAGTGGTTTGGGGGGACAGGGAACTACAGATACGCAGTATTTT | CASGLGGQGTTDTQYF
TRBJ2-7 | TRBV7-2 | few | . | TGTGCCAGCAGCTTAGACGGGGGGCCCAGGGAGCAGTACTTC | CASSLDGGPREQYF